What follows describes a single T cell receptor (beta chain). Its antigen is not known. TCRdb passed the reads through MiXCR, listing each CDR3 protein once. Of some 10,000 distinct CDR3 sequences listed, 20% to 25% are singletons. These data are taken from a study of liver allograft versus peripheral blood T cells. Whole-study context: Liver transplant recipients had T cell receptor repertoires compared between transplanted liver and peripheral blood.

There are 12 residues in the CDR3. Deletions cut 8 bases from V and 2 bases from J, with 9 bases between. Study-wide results and limits: Intragraft T cell receptor repertoires of liver allografts were reportedly distinct from those in peripheral blood.

This sequence originates from a human patient who had a liver transplant. Some T cells could come from the graft donor. This chain connects TRBV12-3 or TRBV12-4 to TRBJ1-2, with D possibly matching TRBD1 (5 bases). The CDR3 here is CASHRQNYGYTF. CDR3 bases: TGTGCCAGCCATCGACAGAACTATGGCTACACCTTC.